This entry lists 23 T cell receptor beta chains sequenced from one sample in a study of T cells expressing NK-cell markers (TCRdb year 2020). The library relied on 5' RACE. Instrument used: Illumina HiSeq 2000. The reads underwent TCRdb reprocessing, giving one record for each CDR3 protein sequence and no DNA. The sample has over 250,000 distinct CDR3 sequences on record. Of the sample, about 4.2% is held by the ten largest clones. The specimen sequenced was blood T cells: a sorted CD56 or NKG2C T cell subset, CD4+ or CD8+ T cells, or bulk PBMC T cells (not recorded which). The receptors were sampled from a woman aged 18 to 75 in good health.

The V gene is TRBV7-2, the J gene TRBJ2-2; the D call of TRBD2 rests on TCRdb alone, since no DNA is present to check it. This CDR3 is 14 amino acids long. Germline V CDR1 and CDR2: SGHTA, FQGNSA. The CDR3 region is CASSLPGPARELFF.

CDR3 amino acids: CASSLGLGGPYNEQFF. The chain carries TRBV11-2 and TRBJ2-1. From germline, CDR1 is SGHAT and CDR2 FQNNGV. CDR3 length: 16 residues.

This chain connects TRBV5-1 to TRBJ2-3; absent DNA, TCRdb's TRBD2 call cannot be checked. Germline CDR1 SGHRS, CDR2 YFSETQ. The CDR3 extends over 13 amino acids. The CDR3 spells CASSWTSFDTQYF.

The chain recombines TRBV7-2 with TRBJ2-5; TCRdb outputs TRBD2, but without DNA this stays unchecked. CDR1 is SGHTA and CDR2 is FQGNSA in the germline V gene. This CDR3 has 16 residues. The CDR3 region is CASSIRDWRELETQYF.

J is TRBJ1-4 and V is TRBV28; there is no DNA to check the TCRdb D call of TRBD1. Germline CDR1 is MDHEN and CDR2 is SYDVKM. There are 17 residues in the CDR3. Here the CDR3 reads CASTRFGGGATNEKLFF.

The chain has TRBV7-2 and TRBJ2-1; TCRdb designates TRBD2, a call that cannot be tested without DNA. Germline assignment: CDR1 SGHTA and CDR2 FQGNSA. The CDR3 contains 15 residues. The CDR3 protein is CASSSEGLYGDEQFF.

The chain is built from TRBV20-1 and TRBJ2-3; without DNA, the TCRdb call of TRBD2 cannot be checked. This CDR3 comprises 13 residues. Germline values: CDR1 DFQATT, CDR2 SNEGSKA (reference sequence). The CDR3 sequence is CSASPSGTDTQYF.

The J gene is TRBJ2-3, the V gene TRBV6-2 or TRBV6-3; absent DNA, TCRdb's TRBD2 call cannot be checked. Germline V gives CDR1 MNHEY, CDR2 SVGEGT. CDR3 size: 17 residues. Here the CDR3 reads CASSYGGTSGSMDTQYF.

The V gene is TRBV6-1, the J gene TRBJ2-1. This CDR3 has 13 residues. Germline V gives CDR1 MNHNS, CDR2 SASEGT. CDR3: CASRVASYNEQFF.

V is TRBV15 and J is TRBJ1-1. Germline CDR1 is LNHNV and CDR2 is YYDKDF (reference sequence). The CDR3 runs 13 residues. CDR3 sequence reads: CATSRDPNTEAFF.

The genes are TRBV5-1 and TRBJ2-5. The CDR3 extends over 15 amino acids. Germline loops: CDR1 SGHRS, CDR2 YFSETQ. The CDR3: CASSLAYVGPETQYF.

This chain links TRBV24-1 with TRBJ1-2; TCRdb returns TRBD1, unconfirmable since there is no DNA. CDR1 is KGHDR and CDR2 is SFDVKD in the germline V gene. The CDR3 has 16 residues. CDR3 region: CATSDPGQAANYGYTF.

The rearrangement links TRBV7-9 to TRBJ1-5. CDR1 is SEHNR, CDR2 FQNEAQ, per germline (reference sequence). The CDR3 totals 15 residues. CDR3 in amino acids: CASSAGGTSNQPQHF.

CDR3 sequence: CASTSGTSGASYNEQFF. The chain has TRBV19 and TRBJ2-1; TCRdb gives TRBD2 as the D gene, but with no DNA this cannot be confirmed. Germline CDR1 reads LNHDA; CDR2 reads SQIVND (reference sequence). There are 17 residues in the CDR3.

CDR3 in amino acids: CASSFSGGKDTQYF. The chain combines TRBV12-3 or TRBV12-4 with TRBJ2-3; the TCRdb call, TRBD1, lacks DNA for checking. This CDR3 region has 14 residues.

The V gene is TRBV3-1, the J gene TRBJ2-5; absent DNA, TCRdb's TRBD1 call cannot be checked. Germline loops: CDR1 LGHDT, CDR2 YNNKEL (reference sequence). The CDR3 has 14 amino acids. The CDR3 reads CASSQNPGAETQYF.

This chain uses TRBV7-2 with TRBJ2-3. The CDR3 loop spans 14 amino acids. Germline-derived CDR1 and CDR2 are SGHTA and FQGNSA. CDR3 amino acids: CASSSMTSTPTQYF.

V usage is TRBV5-1 and J usage is TRBJ1-2; TCRdb designates TRBD1, a call that cannot be tested without DNA. The CDR3 runs 14 residues. The germline V gene has CDR1 SGHRS and CDR2 YFSETQ. The CDR3 loop reads CASSPGTQLYGYTF.

This sequence joins TRBV12-3 or TRBV12-4 and TRBJ1-6. The CDR3 contains 13 residues. The chain's CDR3 is CASSLTWNSPLHF.

The rearrangement joins TRBV5-1 to TRBJ2-5; TCRdb indicates TRBD2, and absent DNA this call remains unverified. Germline V CDR1 and CDR2: SGHRS, YFSETQ. This CDR3 comprises 16 residues. The CDR3 region is CASSPARSGTQETQYF.

V usage is TRBV6-1 and J usage is TRBJ1-1; the D gene TCRdb calls, TRBD1, cannot be checked with no DNA. CDR1 is MNHNS, CDR2 SASEGT, per germline. This CDR3 region has 14 residues. Here the CDR3 reads CASRRDSMNTEAFF.

The V call is TRBV7-2, the J call TRBJ1-1; the D gene TCRdb calls, TRBD1, cannot be checked with no DNA. The CDR3 covers 13 residues. The germline CDR1 and CDR2 sequences are SGHTA and FQGNSA. The CDR3 sequence is CASSLWGSPEAFF. Full variable domain (remainder filled in from reference TRBV7-2 and TRBJ1-1): GAGVSQSPSNKVTEKGKDVELRCDPISGHTALYWYRQSLGQGLEFLIYFQGNSAPDKSGLPSDRFSAERTGGSVSTLTIQRTQQEDSAVYLCASSLWGSPEAFFGQGTRLTVV.

This sequence joins TRBV29-1 and TRBJ2-1. CDR1 is SQVTM, CDR2 ANQGSEA, per germline. The CDR3 sequence is 14 residues long. The CDR3 is CSVADRGGYNEQFF.